These 23 T cell receptor beta chains originate from one sample sequenced in a study of a mutant IDH1 vaccine in newly diagnosed glioma. Assay used: immunoSEQ multiplex PCR; TCRdb lists only in-frame clones, some missing. There are approximately 88,000 clones in the sample; about 80% occur only once, and around 7% lies in the top ten. This sample's time point: baseline, week 1 (first vaccination visit). Treatment in this sample: pre-vaccination baseline after standard-of-care therapy. Specimen: PBMCs, collected from a glioma patient treated with radiotherapy, temozolomide or both. The receptors shown here come from a man in his forties or fifties with glioma.

V gene TRBV29-1 combines with J gene TRBJ1-2, with D unresolved. Between the trimmed V and J ends, which lost 6 bases and 1 base, there was a span of 3 bases. Germline values: CDR1 SQVTM, CDR2 ANQGSEA. This CDR3 is built from 10 residues. CDR3 residues: CSVDNYGYTF. As DNA, the CDR3 is TGCAGCGTCGATAACTATGGCTACACCTTC.

This chain joins TRBV9 and TRBJ2-1; 7 bases map to TRBD2. In germline, CDR1 is SGDLS, CDR2 YYNGEE. This CDR3 has 18 residues. With 4 bases clipped from V and 7 bases from J, the junction kept 20 bases outside the gene matches. CDR3 DNA: TGTGCCAGCAGCTCTCAGATCGCGACTAGCCTGACCCCAAATGAGCAGTTCTTC. Translation gives CASSSQIATSLTPNEQFF.

The J gene is TRBJ1-2, the V gene TRBV6-1; tentatively, D is TRBD1 (5 bases). The length of the CDR3 is 13 residues. Trimming removed 7 bases from V and 6 bases from J, with 15 bases in between. Germline CDR1 and CDR2: MNHNS and SASEGT. CDR3 protein: CASTVRAIHGYTF. CDR3 nucleotides: TGTGCCAGCACCGTCAGGGCAATCCATGGCTACACCTTC.

The chain has TRBV11-2 and TRBJ2-7; 7 positions agree with TRBD2. CDR1 SGHAT and CDR2 FQNNGV come from the germline V gene. V was pared by 5 bases and J by 1 base, with 14 bases of the junction left unmatched. There are 17 residues in the CDR3. The CDR3 loop reads CASSGLRGGSESYEQYF. CDR3 nucleotide sequence: TGTGCCAGCAGCGGGCTCCGCGGCGGGAGTGAATCCTACGAGCAGTACTTC.

The chain has TRBV29-1 and TRBJ1-1; D is unresolved. V was pared by 3 bases and J by 0 bases, with 5 bases between. The CDR3 spans 12 residues. CDR1 and CDR2 (germline): SQVTM, ANQGSEA. The CDR3 protein is CSVETVNTEAFF. In nucleotides, the CDR3 is TGCAGCGTTGAGACGGTGAACACTGAAGCTTTCTTT. The full variable domain, its missing parts supplied by reference TRBV29-1 and TRBJ1-1, is SAVISQKPSRDICQRGTSLTIQCQVDSQVTMMFWYRQQPGQSLTLIATANQGSEATYESGFVIDKFPISRPNLTFSTLTVSNMSPEDSSIYLCSVETVNTEAFFGQGTRLTVV.

There are a few counts of this clone. The chain links TRBV27 to TRBJ1-6; the match to TRBD1 covers 8 bases. The CDR3 covers 15 residues. With V trimmed by 7 bases and J by 13 bases, 15 bases remained unmatched. Germline V gene data show CDR1 as MNHEY and CDR2 as SMNVEV (reference sequence). The CDR3 bases are TGTGCCAGCACCGAATCGGACAGGGAAGCCTCCCCCCTCCACTTT. This translates into CASTESDREASPLHF.

This chain links TRBV19 with TRBJ1-6, with TRBD1 matching over 8 bases. The CDR3 runs 15 residues. Germline V gives CDR1 LNHDA, CDR2 SQIVND (reference sequence). V was pared by 3 bases and J by 10 bases, with 8 bases of the junction left unmatched. The CDR3 DNA follows: TGTGCCAGTAGTATCAGACCTACAGGGGGATCACCCCTCCACTTT. This gives the protein CASSIRPTGGSPLHF.

The chain has TRBV5-1 and TRBJ2-2; weak D call: TRBD2 (6 bases). CDR3 size: 15 residues. CDR1 and CDR2 (germline): SGHRS, YFSETQ. V was trimmed by 2 bases and J by 0 bases, leaving 8 bases between them. This chain's CDR3 is CASSLGGTNTGELFF. The CDR3, as DNA: TGCGCCAGCAGCTTAGGCGGGACGAACACCGGGGAGCTGTTTTTT. Drawing the rest from reference TRBV5-1 and TRBJ2-2, the complete variable domain is KAGVTQTPRYLIKTRGQQVTLSCSPISGHRSVSWYQQTPGQGLQFLFEYFSETQRNKGNFPGRFSGRQFSNSRSEMNVSTLELGDSALYLCASSLGGTNTGELFFGEGSRLTVL.

The CDR3, as DNA: TGTGCCAGCAGCCAAGATGTCGCAGGGCGATGGGATGGCTACACCTTC. This codes for CASSQDVAGRWDGYTF. V gene TRBV4-2 combines with J gene TRBJ1-2; possible D gene TRBD1, 5 bases. CDR3 length: 16 residues. Germline V gene lookup returns CDR1 LGHNA and CDR2 YNFKEQ. V lost 0 bases to trimming and J lost 6 bases, with 17 bases between them.

The chain has TRBV28 and TRBJ1-5; TRBD1 is a possible D gene (5 bases). The germline V gene encodes CDR1 MDHEN and CDR2 SYDVKM. V lost 4 bases to trimming and J lost 3 bases, with 10 bases between them. The CDR3 has 14 amino acids. The CDR3 region has the DNA TGTGCCAGCAGTTCCGAGACAGACAATCAGCCCCAGCATTTT. This codes for CASSSETDNQPQHF.

This clone has more than one count but fewer than ten. The genes are TRBV19 and TRBJ1-5; D not certain. Trimming removed 10 bases at V and 0 bases at J, with 16 bases between. The CDR3 covers 15 residues. The germline CDR1 and CDR2 sequences are LNHDA and SQIVND (reference sequence). CDR3 loop: CATSIQINSNQPQHF. CDR3 DNA: TGTGCCACCTCCATACAGATCAATAGCAATCAGCCCCAGCATTTT.

The chain recombines TRBV5-1 with TRBJ1-4; D may be TRBD1 (6 bases). The V gene's germline CDR1 is SGHRS and CDR2 YFSETQ. With 3 bases removed from V and 3 bases from J, the gap between germline ends came to 9 bases. The CDR3 length is 14 residues. DNA of the CDR3: TGCGCCAGCAGCTACGGACAGTCTAATGAAAAACTGTTTTTT. Translating gives CASSYGQSNEKLFF.

The chain employs TRBV29-1 and TRBJ2-7, with 8 bases that match TRBD2. Trimming removed 6 bases from V and 5 bases from J; junction bases left unmatched: 9. Germline CDR1 reads SQVTM; CDR2 reads ANQGSEA. This CDR3 has 13 residues. The CDR3 DNA reads TGCAGCGTCGGGACTAGTGTTGGCCACGAGCAGTACTTC. It codes for CSVGTSVGHEQYF.

Points on this clone: The germline gene is not matched at one end of the junction; a read error may be the cause. The chain employs TRBV7-7 and TRBJ2-5, with D unresolved. This CDR3 has 13 amino acids. Germline lookup yields CDR1 SSHAT and CDR2 FNYEAQ (reference sequence). Here the CDR3 DNA reads TGTGCTAGCAGCCCGTCGATTAGGGAGACCCAGTACTTC. Its protein is CASSPSIRETQYF.

The rearrangement joins TRBV21-1 to TRBJ2-3; TRBD1 reflects the table's D call only, with no check against the DNA. TRBV21-1 is a pseudogene segment. This CDR3 region has 13 residues. The CDR3 coding sequence is TGTGCCAGCTCAGGGTGGGGCACAGATACGCAGTATTTT. Translation: CASSGWGTDTQYF.

The chain employs TRBV2 and TRBJ2-7, with D tentatively TRBD1 or TRBD2 (5 bases each). The V gene lost 5 bases and the J gene lost 2 bases, with 10 bases spanning the gap. Germline V gene sequence: CDR1 SNHLY, CDR2 FYNNEI. This CDR3 has 13 residues. The CDR3 spells CASSRDGTYEQYF. CDR3 DNA sequence: TGTGCCAGCAGTCGGGACGGGACCTACGAGCAGTACTTC.

This chain joins TRBV5-6 and TRBJ2-3; 11 bases are shared with TRBD1. J was trimmed by 5 bases and V by 4 bases; bases with no gene match: 6. Germline CDR1 and CDR2: SGHDT and YYEEEE. This CDR3 is 15 amino acids long. This chain's CDR3 is CASSRRTGGIDTQYF. For the CDR3, the DNA is TGTGCCAGCAGCCGCCGGACAGGGGGCATAGATACGCAGTATTTT.

This chain uses TRBV28 with TRBJ1-5; tentatively, D is TRBD1 (5 bases). Germline CDR1 MDHEN, CDR2 SYDVKM. Between the trimmed V and J ends, which lost 2 bases and 3 bases, there was a span of 11 bases. The CDR3 consists of 15 residues. The CDR3 coding sequence is TGTGCCAGCAGTTTAACAGGAGCCAACAATCAGCCCCAGCATTTT. Translating gives CASSLTGANNQPQHF. The variable domain in full, completed from reference TRBV28 and TRBJ1-5, reads DVKVTQSSRYLVKRTGEKVFLECVQDMDHENMFWYRQDPGLGLRLIYFSYDVKMKEKGDIPEGYSVSREKKERFSLILESASTNQTSMYLCASSLTGANNQPQHFGDGTRLSIL.

The sample holds one count of this clone. This rearrangement joins TRBV19 to TRBJ1-2, with TRBD1 matching over 7 bases. Trimming removed 4 bases from V and 1 base from J; junction bases left unmatched: 3. CDR3 length: 14 residues. The germline V gene encodes CDR1 LNHDA and CDR2 SQIVND (reference sequence). CDR3 in amino acids: CASSSDRVNYGYTF. Written as DNA, the CDR3 is TGTGCCAGTAGTAGCGACAGGGTTAACTATGGCTACACCTTC.

This sequence joins TRBV19 and TRBJ2-4, with D unclear. V shed 1 base and J shed 8 bases, with 6 bases lying between them. The germline V gene has CDR1 LNHDA and CDR2 SQIVND (reference sequence). The CDR3 consists of 12 residues. The DNA for the CDR3 is TGTGCCAGTAGTATAGGGAAGGACATTCAGTACTTC. Translated, it gives CASSIGKDIQYF.

The chain recombines TRBV27 with TRBJ1-3; D unclear. V was cut by 7 bases and J by 4 bases, with 11 bases left in between. In germline, CDR1 is MNHEY, CDR2 SMNVEV (reference sequence). CDR3 length: 13 residues. The CDR3, as DNA: TGTGCCAGCATGCAAGGGCTCGGAAACACCATATATTTT. This encodes CASMQGLGNTIYF.

V and J are TRBV7-9 and TRBJ2-1, with 7 bases lining up with TRBD2. The V and J ends lost 1 base and 0 bases, in that order; junction bases with no gene match: 6. The CDR3 is 17 residues long. The V gene's germline CDR1 is SEHNR and CDR2 FQNEAQ (reference sequence). The CDR3 sequence is CASSLEALADSYNEQFF. As DNA, the CDR3 is TGTGCCAGCAGCTTAGAAGCCCTAGCGGACTCCTACAATGAGCAGTTCTTC.

This clone came up once. The chain uses TRBV5-4 and TRBJ1-1; tentatively, D is TRBD1 (5 bases). Between the trimmed V and J ends, which lost 0 bases and 3 bases, there was a span of 12 bases. Germline V gene data show CDR1 as SGHNT and CDR2 as YYREEE (reference sequence). This CDR3 region has 15 residues. The CDR3 DNA is TGTGCCAGCAGCTTGGCCCTGGTAGGGGACACTGAAGCTTTCTTT. Its protein is CASSLALVGDTEAFF.